A single sample is the source of the 11 T cell receptor beta chains below, sequenced in a study of cytomegalovirus exposure and HLA in healthy donors. The PCR used 60 Vbeta and 13 Jbeta primers. Sequenced by immunoSEQ multiplex PCR; TCRdb stores in-frame clones only, minus some. The data contain 100,000 to 120,000 clones, about 90% of them singletons. Source material: PBMCs. Receptor source: a man aged 40-50 years in good health and CMV-seronegative.

This sequence joins TRBV10-3 and TRBJ1-2, with 9 bases aligning to TRBD1. Unmatched junction bases numbered 3, after V lost 2 bases and J lost 2 bases. CDR3 length equals 15 residues. From germline, CDR1 is ENHRY and CDR2 SYGVKD. Here the CDR3 DNA reads TGTGCCATCAGTGAGGGCGGGACAGGGAACTATGGCTACACCTTC. Protein sequence: CAISEGGTGNYGYTF.

This clone was found once. This sequence joins TRBV2 and TRBJ1-2; 12 bases map to TRBD1. Germline CDR1 reads SNHLY; CDR2 reads FYNNEI. The V gene end was trimmed by 3 bases and the J gene end by 5 bases; junction bases not matched to a gene: 4. This CDR3 contains 15 residues. CDR3 loop: CASSDRDRGQYGYTF. The CDR3 DNA reads as TGTGCCAGCAGTGATAGGGACAGGGGGCAATATGGCTACACCTTC.

The chain links TRBV6-5 to TRBJ1-1; the D gene is possibly TRBD1 (5 bases). The CDR3 sequence is 14 residues long. V was trimmed by 1 base and J by 4 bases, leaving 10 bases between them. Germline CDR1 and CDR2: MNHEY and SVGAGI. The CDR3 DNA sequence: TGTGCCAGCAGTTACTTCGACAGATCCACTGAAGCTTTCTTT. It yields the protein CASSYFDRSTEAFF.

The rearrangement uses TRBV5-6 and TRBJ1-2; 9 bases are a match to TRBD1. Trimming cost V 0 bases and J 8 bases; bases outside gene matches: 5. From germline, CDR1 is SGHDT and CDR2 YYEEEE. The CDR3 length is 14 residues. In DNA, the CDR3 is TGTGCCAGCAGCTTGGCACAGGGGGCGCGGGGCTACACCTTC. Amino acid sequence: CASSLAQGARGYTF.

The chain employs TRBV2 and TRBJ1-5; D perhaps matches TRBD1 (5 bases). The CDR3 consists of 15 residues. Germline V gene lookup returns CDR1 SNHLY and CDR2 FYNNEI. V lost 9 bases and J lost 5, with 20 bases in between. The CDR3 DNA reads as TGTGCCAGTGGTCCCACGCGGCAGGGATATCAGCCCCAGCATTTT. Protein: CASGPTRQGYQPQHF.

V is TRBV2 and J is TRBJ2-7, with TRBD2 identical over 9 bases. CDR3 length: 13 residues. Germline V gene sequence: CDR1 SNHLY, CDR2 FYNNEI. The V gene end was trimmed by 6 bases and the J gene end by 3 bases; junction bases not matched to a gene: 3. In nucleotides, the CDR3 is TGTGCCAGCAGCCTACTAGCGGGCTACGAGCAGTACTTC. This translates into CASSLLAGYEQYF.

The chain combines TRBV4-2 with TRBJ2-3; maybe TRBD1 (5 bases). This CDR3 contains 13 residues. Germline V lookup: CDR1 LGHNA, CDR2 YNFKEQ. V was shortened by 3 bases and J by 6 bases, with 10 bases between the two germline ends. CDR3 DNA sequence: TGTGCCAGCAGCCATGGCCGACAGGATACGCAGTATTTT. It yields the protein CASSHGRQDTQYF.

The V call is TRBV5-1, the J call TRBJ2-5, with 7 bases fitting TRBD2. Trimming at V came to 4 bases and at J to 0 bases, leaving 3 bases not matched to a gene. The CDR3 is 14 residues long. The V gene's germline CDR1 is SGHRS and CDR2 YFSETQ. DNA for the CDR3: TGCGCCAGCAGCCTAGGACTAGACCAAGAGACCCAGTACTTC. This codes for CASSLGLDQETQYF.

In this sample, this clone turned up once. The rearrangement links TRBV11-2 to TRBJ2-7; 7 bases map to TRBD1. There are 15 residues in the CDR3. V lost 5 bases to trimming and J lost 2 bases; unmatched junction nucleotides: 9. Germline V CDR1 and CDR2: SGHAT, FQNNGV. This CDR3 is CASSPPGTEPYEQYF. The CDR3, as DNA: TGTGCCAGCAGCCCTCCTGGGACAGAGCCCTACGAGCAGTACTTC.

The chain employs TRBV19 and TRBJ2-1; 7 bases are shared with TRBD1. CDR1 LNHDA and CDR2 SQIVND come from the germline V gene (reference sequence). The trim removed 3 bases at V and 6 bases at J, leaving 5 bases unmatched. This CDR3 has 14 residues. The CDR3 DNA follows: TGTGCCAGTAGTATCTGGGGGACAGCCAATGAGCAGTTCTTC. As protein: CASSIWGTANEQFF.

The CDR3 DNA is TGTGCCAGCCAAACAGGTCCGGGGCCCCAGCATTTT. It specifies CASQTGPGPQHF. The gene calls are TRBV28 and TRBJ1-5; D possibly corresponds to TRBD1 (5 bases). This CDR3 contains 12 residues. Germline assignment: CDR1 MDHEN and CDR2 SYDVKM. V lost 8 bases and J 9 bases, leaving 14 bases between the germline ends.